This section outlines one T cell receptor beta chain sequence together with its context. This entry is derived from a study of CD8 T cells in Susac syndrome. The CDR3 extends over 15 amino acids. V lost 4 bases and J lost 4; bases outside the gene matches: 6. Germline CDR1 is KGHDR and CDR2 is SFDVKD. Reverse transcription of about 0.45 to 1 ug RNA was carried out with random hexamers. Amplification of TCR beta CDR3 spanned 54 Vbeta and 13 Jbeta via immunoSEQ multiplex PCR. TCRdb processed the immunoSEQ multiplex PCR reads anew with MiXCR; each CDR3 protein has one entry. There are a few hundred thousand distinct CDR3 sequences in the sample; approximately 95% occur only once, and less than 0.095% lies in the top ten. TEMRA cells were enriched by FACS, while CD8+ and CD4+ T cells were obtained through a negative isolation that was performed magnetically.

The gene calls are TRBV24-1 and TRBJ2-3; 8 bases are a match to TRBD2. The sample comprised CD4+ T cells from PBMCs. The sequence was obtained from a human donor with multiple sclerosis. For the CDR3, the DNA is TGTGCCACCAGTGACAGCGGGAGACTCCCAGATACGCAGTATTTT. As protein: CATSDSGRLPDTQYF.